This is a list of T cell receptor beta chains from one sample in a study of OX40 agonist ivuxolimab in advanced cancers. TCRdb's copy holds only in-frame clones and misses some; the assay was immunoSEQ multiplex PCR. This repertoire shows around 65,000 clones, roughly nine tenths found once; its top ten account for about 0.3%. The source was CD4+ or CD8+ T cells sorted from blood, collected in a trial of the OX40 agonist ivuxolimab. Source of these receptors: an adult with an advanced solid tumor such as melanoma, head and neck, liver or kidney cancer. The CDR3 runs from the conserved cysteine through the conserved F or W. D genes are given only for firm matches. The size field is filled for only some rows; it gives once, few, many or a size class.

CDR3 DNA	CDR3 protein	D gene	clone size	V gene	J gene
TGTGCCAGCAGGAGGGGAGGCGTAGCCAAAAACATTCAGTACTTC	CASRRGGVAKNIQYF	-	-	TRBV6-5	TRBJ2-4
TGTGCCAGCAGTGAGGAACTGTCGGGGCTGAACACTGAAGCTTTCTTT	CASSEELSGLNTEAFF	-	-	TRBV25-1	TRBJ1-1
TGCAGCGTTTCCGGGGGCTCTGGAAACACCATATATTTT	CSVSGGSGNTIYF	-	-	TRBV29-1	TRBJ1-3
TGTGCCAGCAGCTTAGCGGGAGTGACCTTGTACGAGCAGTACTTC	CASSLAGVTLYEQYF	-	-	TRBV7-9	TRBJ2-7
TGTGCCAGCAGCCCATCTAGCGGGAGGACTAGCACAGATACGCAGTATTTT	CASSPSSGRTSTDTQYF	TRBD2	-	TRBV7-3	TRBJ2-3
TGCGCCAGCAGCCGGGAGGGCAGGGGGCTGCTCGGCACAGATACGCAGTATTTT	CASSREGRGLLGTDTQYF	-	-	TRBV5-1	TRBJ2-3
TGTGCCAGCAGCCCCTTTGGACAGGGGGTCGACTATGGCTACACCTTC	CASSPFGQGVDYGYTF	TRBD1	-	TRBV2	TRBJ1-2
TGCGCCAGCAGGGCACAAACCGGAGGCGGTTCCTACAATGAGCAGTTCTTC	CASRAQTGGGSYNEQFF	-	-	TRBV5-1	TRBJ2-1
TGTGCCAGTAGTATCCCCCCCGCGGGCAGGGGGGGAGAGACCCAGTACTTC	CASSIPPAGRGGETQYF	-	once	TRBV19	TRBJ2-5
TGTGCCAGCAGTGAGTTCGGCACAACCCAAGAGACCCAGTACTTC	CASSEFGTTQETQYF	-	-	TRBV2	TRBJ2-5
TGTGCCAGCGGAACTCGGGACGGACGCTGGGGGACCATATATTTT	CASGTRDGRWGTIYF	-	-	TRBV6-5	TRBJ1-3
TGTGCCAGCAGTTTTGCCGGGACGGAGCGGGGGGAGCAGTACTTC	CASSFAGTERGEQYF	TRBD2	-	TRBV28	TRBJ2-5
TGTGCCAGCAGCTTAGAGGGGCGCTACGAGCAGTACTTC	CASSLEGRYEQYF	-	-	TRBV5-5	TRBJ2-7
TGTGCCAGCAGTACGACAGGGGAAAGGGCGGATGGCTACACCTTC	CASSTTGERADGYTF	TRBD1	-	TRBV6-5	TRBJ1-2
TGTGCCAGCAGCTTAGGGCGTGCAGTCGTAGCCAAAAACATTCAGTACTTC	CASSLGRAVVAKNIQYF	-	-	TRBV11-2	TRBJ2-4
TGTGCCAGCAGAGGACAGTACGAGCAGTACTTC	CASRGQYEQYF	-	-	TRBV6-1	TRBJ2-7
TGTGCCAGCTCACCACTGGGACAGGGGAATGAGCAGTTCTTC	CASSPLGQGNEQFF	TRBD1	-	TRBV18	TRBJ2-1
TGTGCCAGCAGCCAGGTGGGGGGCTATGGCTACACCTTC	CASSQVGGYGYTF	-	-	TRBV7-3	TRBJ1-2
TGTGCCAGCAGGCGAGGGGGAATCAATCAGCCCCAGCATTTT	CASRRGGINQPQHF	-	-	TRBV7-9	TRBJ1-5
TGTGCCACCAGCACCCGACAGGGACCGGCAGATACGCAGTATTTT	CATSTRQGPADTQYF	TRBD1	-	TRBV15	TRBJ2-3
TGTGCCAGCAGCTTCGGCCTGAGAAACACTGAAGCTTTCTTT	CASSFGLRNTEAFF	-	few	TRBV7-8	TRBJ1-1
TGCAGCGCTGGTCCTCTAGGAGGGCTGGAGACCCAGTACTTC	CSAGPLGGLETQYF	-	-	TRBV29-1	TRBJ2-5
TGTGCCAGCAGCTTGGGACAGGGTCGCGAAAAACTGTTTTTT	CASSLGQGREKLFF	TRBD1	-	TRBV11-2	TRBJ1-4
TGTGCCAGCAGGGCGGGGACCTACAATGAGCAGTTCTTC	CASRAGTYNEQFF	-	-	TRBV28	TRBJ2-1
TGTGCCAGCAGCTTAAACAGGAACACCGGGGAGCTGTTTTTT	CASSLNRNTGELFF	-	-	TRBV7-3	TRBJ2-2
TGTGCCACCAGCAGAAGACAGGGGCAAGTTCAGCCCCAGCATTTT	CATSRRQGQVQPQHF	TRBD1	-	TRBV15	TRBJ1-5
TGTGCCAGCAGCCCAACACTGGGGCTACGATATCAGTCCGAGCAGTACTTC	CASSPTLGLRYQSEQYF	-	-	TRBV4-2	TRBJ2-7
TGCAGCGTTGAACGCGTCCTGGAGACCCAGTACTTC	CSVERVLETQYF	-	-	TRBV29-1	TRBJ2-5
TGTGCCACCTATAGAGGCACCGGGGAGCTGTTTTTT	CATYRGTGELFF	-	-	TRBV6-5	TRBJ2-2
TGTGCCAGCAGCCAAAGGGGGGTCTACGGCGAGCAGTACTTC	CASSQRGVYGEQYF	-	-	TRBV14	TRBJ2-7
TGTGCCAGCAGCTTAGGTGCCGGGGTAGGTTCCACTGAAGCTTTCTTT	CASSLGAGVGSTEAFF	-	-	TRBV5-4	TRBJ1-1
TGTGCCAGTAGTATAGATCCCCCCAGCGGGAGCTCCTACGAGCAGTACTTC	CASSIDPPSGSSYEQYF	TRBD2	-	TRBV19	TRBJ2-7
TGTGCTAGTGGTTTGGACACCGGACAGTGGTATAGCAATCAGCCCCAGCATTTT	CASGLDTGQWYSNQPQHF	-	once	TRBV12-5	TRBJ1-5
TGTGCCAGCAGCTTTGCGGACGAGCAGTACTTC	CASSFADEQYF	-	-	TRBV7-8	TRBJ2-7
TGTGCCAGCAGCTTAGGGGCCCCAGTTAATGAGCAGTTCTTC	CASSLGAPVNEQFF	-	-	TRBV7-7	TRBJ2-1
TGTGCCAGCTCGACGGGACAACGTAACTATGGCTACACCTTC	CASSTGQRNYGYTF	-	-	TRBV6-5	TRBJ1-2
TGTGCCAGTAGTGCTGATCGGGGACAGGGATCCGAAAAACTGTTTTTT	CASSADRGQGSEKLFF	TRBD1	once	TRBV19	TRBJ1-4
TGTGCCAGCACGAAAGGACAGAACTATGGCTACACCTTC	CASTKGQNYGYTF	-	-	TRBV6-6	TRBJ1-2
TGTGCCAGTAGACCAACTGAGGGCACCGGGGAGCTGTTTTTT	CASRPTEGTGELFF	-	-	TRBV19	TRBJ2-2
TGTGCCAGCACAATAGTCGGTGGAAACACCATATATTTT	CASTIVGGNTIYF	-	-	TRBV6-1	TRBJ1-3
TGTGCCAGCAGCCCCCCAGCGGGAGTGGGGGAGACCCAGTACTTC	CASSPPAGVGETQYF	TRBD2	-	TRBV14	TRBJ2-5
TGTGCCAGCAGCTTAAACGGGGTTGAGACCCAGTACTTC	CASSLNGVETQYF	-	-	TRBV7-3	TRBJ2-5
TGTGCCTGGAGCGGGACACGGTTCACTGAAGCTTTCTTT	CAWSGTRFTEAFF	-	-	TRBV30	TRBJ1-1
TGTGCCAGCAGTAAAAGCGGGAGGGTTGCAGATACGCAGTATTTT	CASSKSGRVADTQYF	TRBD2	-	TRBV6-7	TRBJ2-3
TGCGCCAGCAGCCAAGCTTACCAAACGTCGTACGAGCAGTACTTC	CASSQAYQTSYEQYF	-	once	TRBV4-1	TRBJ2-7
TGTGCCAGCAGCTTAGGGATGGAGGATACGCAGTATTTT	CASSLGMEDTQYF	-	-	TRBV5-4	TRBJ2-3
TGTGCCAGCTCACCCGCCGGGACTAGCGGGGGCTACAATGAGCAGTTCTTC	CASSPAGTSGGYNEQFF	TRBD2	-	TRBV18	TRBJ2-1
TGCGCCAGCAGCTTACCCAGGGTAGCGGGATTTGATGAGCAGTTCTTC	CASSLPRVAGFDEQFF	TRBD2	-	TRBV5-1	TRBJ2-1
TGCAGCGTTTATACTAGCGGGTGGGGTGAGCAGTTCTTC	CSVYTSGWGEQFF	TRBD2	-	TRBV29-1	TRBJ2-1
TGCGCCAGCAGCTTGGGGACAGGGGGCACAGATACGCAGTATTTT	CASSLGTGGTDTQYF	TRBD1	-	TRBV5-1	TRBJ2-3
TGTGCCACCCGGGGCCAGAATCGGAGGCAGTTCTTC	CATRGQNRRQFF	-	-	TRBV28	TRBJ2-1
TGTGCCAGCAGCCCATGGACAGGAACTAATGAAAAACTGTTTTTT	CASSPWTGTNEKLFF	TRBD1	-	TRBV9	TRBJ1-4
TGTACCAGCAGCTTAAGTTTCTCCTACAATGAGCAGTTCTTC	CTSSLSFSYNEQFF	-	-	TRBV7-9	TRBJ2-1